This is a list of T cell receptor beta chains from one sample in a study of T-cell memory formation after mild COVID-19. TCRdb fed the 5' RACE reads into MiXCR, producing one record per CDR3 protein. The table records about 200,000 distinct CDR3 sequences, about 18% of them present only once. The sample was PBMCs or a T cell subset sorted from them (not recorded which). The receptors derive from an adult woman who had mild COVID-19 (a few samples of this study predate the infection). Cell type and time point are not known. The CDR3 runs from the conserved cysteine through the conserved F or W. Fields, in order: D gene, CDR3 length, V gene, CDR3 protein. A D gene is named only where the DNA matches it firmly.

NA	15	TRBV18	CASSPKVGGSGELFF
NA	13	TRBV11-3	CASSSGGAAWLFF
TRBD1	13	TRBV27	CASSSSGGTEAFF
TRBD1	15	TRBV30	CAWSRGKTGLTEAFF
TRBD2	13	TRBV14	CASRTSGRNTQYF
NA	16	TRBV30	CAYTRGVIAVKNEQFF
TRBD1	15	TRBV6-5	CASSSRDRGWNEQYF
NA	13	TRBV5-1	CASSSDGYTEAFF
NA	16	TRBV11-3	CASSARDKWTKNIQYF
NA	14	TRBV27	CASSRPGRDQPQHF
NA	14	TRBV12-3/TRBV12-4	CASSFRGANEKLFF
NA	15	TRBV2	CASSRREGWSEKLFF
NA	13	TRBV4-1	CASSPARDYEQYF
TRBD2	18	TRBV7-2	CASSPASSGGASYNEQFF
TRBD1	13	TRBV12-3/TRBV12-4	CASSLNRGETQYF
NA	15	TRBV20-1	CSAITQGRGNQPQHF
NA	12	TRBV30	CAWSDSSYEQYF
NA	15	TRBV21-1	CASSKRRNRGDKQYF
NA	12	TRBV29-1	CSVVGVDDTQYF
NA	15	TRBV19	CASSIRAQTNTEAFF
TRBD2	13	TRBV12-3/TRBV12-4	CATGTSGNNEQFF
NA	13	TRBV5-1	CASSTSRMNEQFF